This entry lists 8 T cell receptor beta chains sequenced from one sample in a study of human T cells and chemical hapten exposure. TCRdb reanalysed the 5' RACE reads using MiXCR and keeps one entry per CDR3 protein. The sample gives 100,000 to 120,000 distinct CDR3 sequences, around a fifth of which show up once; roughly 3.1% is in the top ten. Total RNA was extracted from unfractionated whole blood. These receptors originate from a human donor in good health.

This clonotype appeared a few times. This rearrangement joins TRBV14 to TRBJ1-1, with D unclear. Germline V gives CDR1 SGHDN, CDR2 FVKESK. The V end was cut by 5 bases, the J end by 1 base, with 11 bases between. This CDR3 contains 14 residues. The CDR3 protein is CASSEWGANTEAFF. DNA for the CDR3: TGTGCCAGCAGCGAATGGGGAGCGAACACTGAAGCTTTCTTT.

This clonotype has a handful of counts. This sequence joins TRBV7-2 and TRBJ2-5; 11 bases are shared with TRBD2. J was trimmed by 7 bases and V by 3 bases; bases with no gene match: 10. Germline V gene data show CDR1 as SGHTA and CDR2 as FQGNSA. The CDR3 consists of 16 residues. CDR3 loop: CASSLGGSGRAVTQYF. CDR3 nucleotides: TGTGCCAGCAGCTTGGGTGGTAGCGGGAGGGCTGTGACCCAGTACTTC.

The chain has TRBV25-1 and TRBJ1-2, with D unresolved. V lost 4 bases and J 2 bases, leaving 14 bases between the germline ends. Germline V gives CDR1 MGHDK, CDR2 SYGVNS. This CDR3 comprises 15 residues. In DNA, the CDR3 is TGTGCCAGCAGTGCCGATCGGACGGGGAACTATGGCTACACCTTC. Residues: CASSADRTGNYGYTF.

CDR3 coding DNA: TGTGCCAGCAGCGTAGGAGGGTCACACTCCTACGAGCAGTACTTC. It specifies CASSVGGSHSYEQYF. The J gene is TRBJ2-7, the V gene TRBV9, with D possibly TRBD2 on 5 matching bases. Looked up from germline, CDR1 is SGDLS and CDR2 is YYNGEE. CDR3 length equals 15 residues. Trimming removed 0 bases at V and 0 bases at J, with 10 bases between.

The V and J genes are TRBV27 and TRBJ1-5, with D perhaps TRBD1 (6 bases). The CDR3 covers 16 residues. CDR1 and CDR2 (germline): MNHEY, SMNVEV (reference sequence). Deletions cut 5 bases from V and 0 bases from J, with 14 bases between. The CDR3: CASSPSRGYSNQPQHF. The CDR3 region has the DNA TGTGCCAGCAGTCCCTCCAGGGGATATAGCAATCAGCCCCAGCATTTT.

This clonotype came up a few times. The chain couples TRBV11-2 to TRBJ2-4, with D perhaps matching TRBD2 (5 bases). V gave up 0 bases and J gave up 8 bases, with 14 bases separating them. The CDR3 is made up of 15 amino acids. CDR1 is SGHAT, CDR2 FQNNGV, per germline. The CDR3 DNA follows: TGTGCCAGCAGCTTAGAGCCGGGGTTGGGCGACATTCAGTACTTC. The encoded protein is CASSLEPGLGDIQYF.

Only a few counts were recorded for this clonotype. The chain couples TRBV29-1 to TRBJ1-4; perhaps TRBD1 as D (6 bases). Germline V gene sequence: CDR1 SQVTM, CDR2 ANQGSEA. The CDR3 consists of 13 residues. V was pared by 7 bases and J by 8 bases, with 17 bases between. The CDR3 nucleotides are TGCAGCGCGAGAGAAGGGGGTCCGGAAAAACTGTTTTTT. It specifies CSAREGGPEKLFF.

V gene TRBV7-9 combines with J gene TRBJ2-2, with D unclear. The CDR3 has 11 amino acids. From germline, CDR1 is SEHNR and CDR2 FQNEAQ (reference sequence). V lost 5 bases and J lost 6, with 4 bases in between. The CDR3 is CASSLPGELFF. The CDR3 DNA sequence: TGTGCCAGCAGCCTCCCCGGGGAGCTGTTTTTT. The entire variable domain, with the rest obtained from reference TRBV7-9 and TRBJ2-2, is as follows: DTGVSQNPRHKITKRGQNVTFRCDPISEHNRLYWYRQTLGQGPEFLTYFQNEAQLEKSRLLSDRFSAERPKGSFSTLEIQRTEQGDSAMYLCASSLPGELFFGEGSRLTVL.